A single sample gave rise to the 13 T cell receptor beta chains below, sequenced in a study of blood T cell repertoires in COVID-19 (dated by TCRdb to 2018 to 2021). Library preparation was by the immunoSEQ multiplex PCR assay. TCRdb carries this immuneACCESS record with in-frame sequences only. Its versions omit some clonotypes, under half of them owing to an unresolved V gene in the studies checked, with the rest unexplained. A total of tens of thousands of clones appear in this sample, roughly 90% of them only once. The ten largest clones represent about 9.4% of the sample. Sequencing was performed on peripheral blood. The receptors here all came from a human donor with acute or convalescent COVID-19. The donor label of this sample is uncertain.

The chain recombines TRBV5-1 with TRBJ1-3, with a tentative D call TRBD1 (5 bases). This CDR3 comprises 16 residues. Germline V gives CDR1 SGHRS, CDR2 YFSETQ. Trimming stripped 1 base from V and 0 bases from J, with 11 bases between. CDR3 sequence reads: CASSLLDRSSGNTIYF. The CDR3 region has the DNA TGCGCCAGCAGCTTGTTAGACAGATCCTCTGGAAACACCATATATTTT.

The chain employs TRBV14 and TRBJ2-1, with D possibly TRBD2 on 6 matching bases. CDR3 size: 15 residues. Per the germline V gene, CDR1 is SGHDN and CDR2 is FVKESK. The V end was cut by 5 bases, the J end by 4 bases, with 15 bases between. As DNA, the CDR3 is TGTGCCAGCAGCTTTAGCGGTGTAGTGTACAATGAGCAGTTCTTC. It codes for CASSFSGVVYNEQFF. The whole variable domain, remainder taken from reference TRBV14 and TRBJ2-1, is EAGVTQFPSHSVIEKGQTVTLRCDPISGHDNLYWYRRVMGKEIKFLLHFVKESKQDESGMPNNRFLAERTGGTYSTLKVQPAELEDSGVYFCASSFSGVVYNEQFFGPGTRLTVL.

The chain recombines TRBV7-7 with TRBJ2-1; 9 bases match TRBD1. Germline-derived CDR1 and CDR2 are SSHAT and FNYEAQ (reference sequence). This CDR3 is 14 amino acids long. CDR3 amino acids: CASGPGQGANEQFF. CDR3 nucleotide sequence: TGTGCTAGCGGACCGGGACAGGGTGCCAATGAGCAGTTCTTC. Full variable domain (remainder filled in from reference TRBV7-7 and TRBJ2-1): GAGVSQSPRYKVTKRGQDVTLRCDPISSHATLYWYQQALGQGPEFLTYFNYEAQPDKSGLPSDRFSAERPEGSISTLTIQRTEQRDSAMYRCASGPGQGANEQFFGPGTRLTVL.

This chain connects TRBV6-5 to TRBJ2-1; 9 bases agree with TRBD2. The junction had 7 bases not matched to a gene; V was cut back by 10 bases and J by 3 bases. In germline, CDR1 is MNHEY, CDR2 SVGAGI. There are 14 residues in the CDR3. CDR3 DNA sequence: TGTGCCATCGAAAGCGGGAGGAGCTACAATGAGCAGTTCTTC. It is translated as CAIESGRSYNEQFF.

The gene calls are TRBV28 and TRBJ2-1; tentative D call: TRBD2 (9 bases). Germline loops: CDR1 MDHEN, CDR2 SYDVKM. This CDR3 comprises 19 residues. Trimming stripped 6 bases from V and 5 bases from J, with 29 bases between. The CDR3 DNA reads as TGTGCCAGCAGCCCGATGCAGGGGGCAAGAGCGGGGGGCCACAATGAGCAGTTCTTC. It codes for CASSPMQGARAGGHNEQFF.

The V and J genes are TRBV18 and TRBJ1-4; 9 nucleotides match TRBD1. V dropped 5 bases and J dropped 6; count of bases not matched to a gene: 4. CDR3 size: 14 residues. Germline V gene lookup returns CDR1 KGHSH and CDR2 LQKENI. The CDR3 nucleotides are TGTGCCAGCTCATCCACAGGGGGCGATGAAAAACTGTTTTTT. It specifies CASSSTGGDEKLFF.

This clone was observed a handful of times. V and J are TRBV9 and TRBJ2-1; TRBD1 is a possible D gene (5 bases). Germline V gives CDR1 SGDLS, CDR2 YYNGEE. CDR3 length equals 15 residues. Trimming took off 6 bases at V and 5 bases at J, with 18 bases between the two ends. Written as DNA, the CDR3 is TGTGCCAGCACCCCGACAGACCTTATAGACAATGAGCAGTTCTTC. Translation: CASTPTDLIDNEQFF.

The gene calls are TRBV10-3 and TRBJ1-1, with D perhaps matching TRBD1 (6 bases). Germline lookup yields CDR1 ENHRY and CDR2 SYGVKD. The CDR3 covers 12 residues. V shed 10 bases and J shed 4 bases, with 13 bases lying between them. The CDR3 protein is CATTGSGTEAFF. The CDR3 DNA sequence: TGTGCCACTACAGGGTCGGGCACTGAAGCTTTCTTT.

Here the CDR3 DNA reads TGTGCCAGCAGCGACGGGACAGGGATTGAAAAACTGTTTTTT. Its translation: CASSDGTGIEKLFF. The V gene is TRBV7-2, the J gene TRBJ1-4; TRBD1 aligns across 9 bases. The CDR3 extends over 14 amino acids. The J segment lost 7 bases and the V segment lost 5 bases, leaving 5 bases of the junction unmatched. Germline V gene data show CDR1 as SGHTA and CDR2 as FQGNSA. Complete variable domain (other parts from reference TRBV7-2 and TRBJ1-4): GAGVSQSPSNKVTEKGKDVELRCDPISGHTALYWYRQSLGQGLEFLIYFQGNSAPDKSGLPSDRFSAERTGGSVSTLTIQRTQQEDSAVYLCASSDGTGIEKLFFGSGTQLSVL.

V is TRBV19 and J is TRBJ1-5; 7 bases are a match to TRBD1. This CDR3 region has 17 residues. V was pared by 3 bases and J by 5 bases, with 13 bases of the junction left unmatched. Germline CDR1 and CDR2: LNHDA and SQIVND (reference sequence). In nucleotides, the CDR3 is TGTGCCAGTAGTATGCCAACCTGGGGGACAGCTGATCAGCCCCAGCATTTT. It codes for CASSMPTWGTADQPQHF.

This clone was seen only a few times. Here the CDR3 reads CASSLAGGVRTGELFF. The CDR3 DNA is TGTGCCAGCAGCTTAGCGGGGGGGGTTCGCACCGGGGAGCTGTTTTTT. The V gene is TRBV7-8, the J gene TRBJ2-2, with 7 bases matching TRBD2. CDR1 SGHVS and CDR2 FQNEAQ come from the germline V gene. This CDR3 is 16 amino acids long. J gave up 4 bases and V 0 bases, and 5 bases lay outside the gene matches.

The chain employs TRBV19 and TRBJ1-4; 10 bases agree with TRBD1. CDR1 and CDR2 from the germline V gene are LNHDA and SQIVND (reference sequence). V was pared by 5 bases and J by 6 bases, with 6 bases of the junction left unmatched. The CDR3 runs to 15 residues. The CDR3 protein is CASSPRDRGYEKLFF. As DNA, the CDR3 is TGTGCCAGTAGTCCCCGGGACAGGGGATATGAAAAACTGTTTTTT.

This chain connects TRBV6-5 to TRBJ2-7, with TRBD1 matching over 7 bases. Looked up from germline, CDR1 is MNHEY and CDR2 is SVGAGI. Trimming removed 6 bases from V and 2 bases from J; junction bases left unmatched: 7. The CDR3 runs to 14 residues. The CDR3 spells CASRDNRGPYEQYF. The CDR3 DNA follows: TGTGCCAGCAGAGACAACAGGGGCCCCTACGAGCAGTACTTC.